What follows are 14 T cell receptor beta chains derived from one specimen sequenced in a study of spatial heterogeneity in lung cancer. Each CDR3 protein is one row after TCRdb ran MiXCR on the 5' RACE reads. This table holds about 87,000 distinct CDR3 sequences, just under 20% found once. Time point noted: blood at routine non-recurrence follow-up after resection. Here the sequenced sample was PBMCs, taken at follow-up. These receptors were collected from a male donor with early-stage non-small cell lung cancer.

The chain couples TRBV5-6 to TRBJ2-1; D remains unclear. The CDR3 has 13 residues. The V and J ends lost 5 bases and 6 bases respectively, with 12 bases between them. CDR1 and CDR2 from the germline V gene are SGHDT and YYEEEE. CDR3 protein: CASRGLGLNEQFF. In nucleotides, the CDR3 is TGTGCCAGCAGGGGTCTTGGCCTCAATGAGCAGTTCTTC. Together with reference TRBV5-6 and TRBJ2-1, the CDR3 gives the full variable domain: DAGVTQSPTHLIKTRGQQVTLRCSPKSGHDTVSWYQQALGQGPQFIFQYYEEEERQRGNFPDRFSGHQFPNYSSELNVNALLLGDSALYLCASRGLGLNEQFFGPGTRLTVL.

This chain uses TRBV12-3 or TRBV12-4 with TRBJ2-3; maybe TRBD1 (6 bases). Trimming pared 5 bases from V and 3 bases from J, leaving 15 bases between. There are 15 residues in the CDR3. This chain's CDR3 is CASSTQGEVTDTQYF. The CDR3, as DNA: TGTGCCAGCAGTACACAGGGAGAGGTAACAGATACGCAGTATTTT.

The J gene is TRBJ2-3, the V gene TRBV5-1, with D uncertain. Deletions cut 2 bases from V and 0 bases from J, with 7 bases between. Germline V gives CDR1 SGHRS, CDR2 YFSETQ. The CDR3 length is 14 residues. CDR3 loop: CASSLASSTDTQYF. CDR3 bases: TGCGCCAGCAGCTTAGCTTCTAGCACAGATACGCAGTATTTT.

This clonotype was detected only a few times. The genes are TRBV13 and TRBJ2-7; D is uncertain. CDR1 PRHDT and CDR2 FYEKMQ come from the germline V gene (reference sequence). This CDR3 comprises 11 residues. Trimming took off 7 bases at V and 0 bases at J, with 4 bases between the two ends. Written as DNA, the CDR3 is TGTGCCAGCATCATCTCCTACGAGCAGTACGTC. It yields the protein CASIISYEQYV.

The chain joins TRBV7-9 to TRBJ2-1; D is ambiguous. CDR1 is SEHNR and CDR2 is FQNEAQ in the germline V gene (reference sequence). The CDR3 sequence is 13 residues long. Trimming took 2 bases from V and 8 from J, leaving 10 bases between them. In DNA, the CDR3 is TGTGCCAGCAGCTTAAGTCCCCGGGATGAGCAGTTCTTC. The encoded protein is CASSLSPRDEQFF.

This clonotype turned up a few times. The rearrangement links TRBV5-1 to TRBJ1-6; 7 nucleotides agree with TRBD1. The ends lost 4 bases at V and 6 bases at J; junction bases unmatched: 4. In germline, CDR1 is SGHRS, CDR2 YFSETQ. This CDR3 region has 14 residues. The CDR3 sequence is CASSRAGGNSPLHF. DNA of the CDR3: TGCGCCAGCAGCCGGGCAGGGGGTAATTCACCCCTCCACTTT.

This clonotype was seen a handful of times. The chain recombines TRBV29-1 with TRBJ1-2; maybe TRBD1 (5 bases). Germline CDR1 and CDR2: SQVTM and ANQGSEA. The CDR3 spans 13 residues. V shed 3 bases and J shed 8 bases, with 16 bases lying between them. CDR3 in DNA: TGCAGCGTTGAGAGTGGGGCACGAAAGGGCTACACCTTC. This gives the protein CSVESGARKGYTF.

This clonotype was found many times. The rearrangement joins TRBV3-1 to TRBJ1-3; the D is unclear. Germline CDR1 reads LGHDT; CDR2 reads YNNKEL (reference sequence). V dropped 0 bases and J dropped 0 bases, with 6 bases sitting between them. The CDR3 contains 15 residues. CDR3 nucleotide sequence: TGTGCCAGCAGCCAAGAGCGGCGCTCTGGAAACACCATATATTTT. This sequence encodes CASSQERRSGNTIYF.

The chain combines TRBV20-1 with TRBJ1-6, with 12 positions matching TRBD1. The CDR3 is 18 amino acids. V was pared by 3 bases and J by 3 bases, with 9 bases of the junction left unmatched. CDR1 is DFQATT, CDR2 SNEGSKA, per germline (reference sequence). The chain's CDR3 is CSASEGQGASIYNSPLHF. The CDR3 DNA follows: TGCAGTGCTAGTGAGGGACAGGGGGCCTCAATCTATAATTCACCCCTCCACTTT.

The V call is TRBV29-1, the J call TRBJ1-5, with D possibly matching TRBD1 (5 bases). V shed 4 bases and J shed 8 bases, with 12 bases lying between them. This CDR3 has 12 residues. Germline V gene data show CDR1 as SQVTM and CDR2 as ANQGSEA. For the CDR3, the DNA is TGCAGCGTTGCCTTCGGGGGTGAGCCCCAGCATTTT. Translating gives CSVAFGGEPQHF.

The V and J genes are TRBV11-3 and TRBJ2-1, with D unresolved. Between the trimmed V and J ends, which lost 0 bases and 6 bases, there was a span of 3 bases. The CDR3 length is 12 residues. The germline V gene encodes CDR1 SGHNT and CDR2 YENEEA. The chain's CDR3 is CASSLDFNEQFF. CDR3 bases: TGTGCCAGCAGCTTAGACTTCAATGAGCAGTTCTTC.

Turning to this clonotype: This could be a read error, since a much larger clone is one nucleotide away. The CDR3 spells CVSGLRQGNQPQHF. DNA of the CDR3: TGTGTCAGTGGACTTAGACAGGGCAATCAGCCCCAGCATTTT. V and J are TRBV6-1 and TRBJ1-5; perhaps TRBD1 as D (6 bases). The length of the CDR3 is 14 residues. Germline CDR1 reads MNHNS; CDR2 reads SASEGT.

This sequence joins TRBV29-1 and TRBJ1-2, with 7 bases lining up with TRBD1. Trimming removed 6 bases from V and 8 bases from J; junction bases left unmatched: 6. This CDR3 has 11 amino acids. The germline V gene encodes CDR1 SQVTM and CDR2 ANQGSEA. The CDR3 spells CSVQGPKGYTF. DNA for the CDR3: TGCAGCGTACAGGGGCCGAAAGGCTACACCTTC.

The genes are TRBV23-1 and TRBJ1-6; D possibly corresponds to TRBD1 (5 bases). TRBV23-1 is annotated as an ORF whose role is uncertain. There are 13 residues in the CDR3. In DNA form, the CDR3 reads TGCGTGACTAGAGGGGAGAGGCGTTCACCCCTCCACTTT. Its translation: CVTRGERRSPLHF.